The clone carrying this T cell receptor beta chain was observed once. This entry is derived from a study of OX40 agonist ivuxolimab in advanced cancers. CDR1 is MNHNS and CDR2 is SASEGT in the germline V gene. Between the trimmed V and J ends, which lost 6 bases and 5 bases, there was a span of 4 bases. CDR3 length: 10 residues. Using immunoSEQ multiplex PCR, the repertoire was profiled, and TCRdb retains in-frame clones only, with some absent. The sample has under 100,000 clones; nearly 90% are singletons. The rearrangement links TRBV6-1 to TRBJ2-5; no clear D. This receptor was taken from an adult with an advanced solid tumor such as melanoma, head and neck, liver or kidney cancer. Sequencing was performed on CD4+ or CD8+ T cells sorted from blood, taken in a trial of the OX40 agonist ivuxolimab. The CDR3: CASRSETQYF. CDR3 nucleotide sequence: TGTGCCAGCAGGTCGGAGACCCAGTACTTC.